Following are 5 T cell receptor beta chains from one sample sequenced in a study of T-cell memory formation after mild COVID-19. MiXCR was run by TCRdb on the 5' RACE reads, yielding one entry per CDR3 protein. The sample includes about 200,000 distinct CDR3 sequences, 9.5% seen only once; the top ten take 3% to 4.5%. Sequencing input: PBMCs or a T cell subset sorted from them (not recorded which). The receptor set was obtained from a man younger than 30 who had mild COVID-19 (a few samples of this study predate the infection). Cell type and time point are not known.

This clonotype has at least ten counts. The chain is built from TRBV5-1 and TRBJ2-1; D might be TRBD2 (6 bases). V gave up 4 bases and J gave up 7 bases, with 15 bases separating them. This CDR3 region has 14 residues. Germline V lookup: CDR1 SGHRS, CDR2 YFSETQ. The CDR3 sequence is CASSEASAGNEQFF. In DNA form, the CDR3 reads TGCGCCAGCAGCGAGGCTTCGGCGGGGAATGAGCAGTTCTTC.

V usage is TRBV12-3 or TRBV12-4 and J usage is TRBJ1-5, with D possibly being TRBD1 (5 bases). Trimming left V 2 bases short and J 4 bases short, with 9 bases between. The CDR3 length is 14 residues. The CDR3 is CASSLPGGNQPQHF. CDR3 sequence (DNA): TGTGCCAGCAGTTTACCGGGGGGGAATCAGCCCCAGCATTTT.

The chain uses TRBV29-1 and TRBJ2-5, with D maybe TRBD2 (5 bases). Looked up from germline, CDR1 is SQVTM and CDR2 is ANQGSEA. V was pared by 0 bases and J by 4 bases, with 9 bases between. This CDR3 has 13 residues. CDR3 region: CSVEDEAGETQYF. CDR3 in DNA: TGCAGCGTTGAAGATGAGGCGGGAGAGACCCAGTACTTC.

This clonotype appeared a few times. This chain links TRBV5-1 with TRBJ2-1; D is undetermined. The germline V and J ends were trimmed by 0 bases and 4 bases, with 8 bases remaining between them. The CDR3 spans 14 residues. Germline V gene sequence: CDR1 SGHRS, CDR2 YFSETQ. The CDR3 is CASSLEPRYNEQFF. The CDR3 DNA follows: TGCGCCAGCAGCTTGGAACCTAGGTACAATGAGCAGTTCTTC.

V is TRBV7-9 and J is TRBJ2-1, with TRBD2 identical over 8 bases. Unmatched junction bases numbered 8, after V lost 4 bases and J lost 0 bases. The CDR3 contains 17 residues. The germline gives CDR1 SEHNR, CDR2 FQNEAQ (reference sequence). CDR3 nucleotides: TGTGCCAGCAGCTCGCCGGGACTAGTCAGCTCCTACAATGAGCAGTTCTTC. As protein: CASSSPGLVSSYNEQFF. The complete variable domain, with remaining parts taken from reference TRBV7-9 and TRBJ2-1, reads DTGVSQNPRHKITKRGQNVTFRCDPISEHNRLYWYRQTLGQGPEFLTYFQNEAQLEKSRLLSDRFSAERPKGSFSTLEIQRTEQGDSAMYLCASSSPGLVSSYNEQFFGPGTRLTVL.